What follows describes a single T cell receptor (beta chain). Its antigen remains unknown. The sample is drawn from a study of cytomegalovirus exposure and HLA in healthy donors. Study-level results: Reportedly, diagnosis of cytomegalovirus status by the classifier showed high specificity and sensitivity. Researchers reported in a later analysis that common viral pathogens appeared linked to several top clusters. Donors belonging to an Asian-associated ancestry cluster reportedly showed fewer N-insertions in productive TCRs than the roughly 670-donor mean, according to what a later analysis found.

Primers included in the PCR were 60 Vbeta and 13 Jbeta primers. Data came from immunoSEQ multiplex PCR; TCRdb stores just in-frame clones and leaves some out. The repertoire holds about 150,000 clones, with 55% to 75% as singletons. This TCR came from a woman aged 60-70 years in good health and CMV-seropositive. The source material was PBMCs.

The CDR3 spells CAISGSGTINYGYTF. The CDR3 DNA follows: TGTGCCATCAGCGGTAGCGGAACGATAAACTATGGCTACACCTTC. V is TRBV10-3 and J is TRBJ1-2; D not resolved. The CDR3 is 15 residues long. Trimming removed 6 bases from V and 2 bases from J, with 16 bases in between. Germline lookup yields CDR1 ENHRY and CDR2 SYGVKD.